A selection of T cell receptor beta chains follows, all from one sample in a study of blood T cells in healthy people across ages. TCRdb analysed the 5' RACE reads with MiXCR anew, one entry per CDR3 protein. This table holds a few hundred thousand distinct CDR3 sequences, roughly half found once. Material for sequencing was blood. Source of these receptors: a man in his 60s in good health. The CDR3 runs from the conserved cysteine through the conserved F or W. Fields, in order: D gene, V gene, clone size, J gene, CDR3 DNA, CDR3 protein. The D gene is left open where the match is weak. Where a row states a size, it is once, few, many or the class of an expanded clone; other rows omit it.

D gene: NA
V gene: TRBV5-1
clone size: NA
J gene: TRBJ1-4
CDR3 DNA: TGCGCCAGCAGCTTGATGGGCCATCTGTTTTTT
CDR3 protein: CASSLMGHLFF

D gene: NA
V gene: TRBV27
clone size: NA
J gene: TRBJ2-7
CDR3 DNA: TGTGCCAGCAGTTTTTCGCGGGGCCCTCCCTACGAGCAGTACTTC
CDR3 protein: CASSFSRGPPYEQYF

D gene: NA
V gene: TRBV6-6
clone size: NA
J gene: TRBJ1-1
CDR3 DNA: TGTGCCAGCAACGAACCGGCAGGGTGGAACACTGAAGCTTTCTTT
CDR3 protein: CASNEPAGWNTEAFF

D gene: NA
V gene: TRBV18
clone size: NA
J gene: TRBJ2-7
CDR3 DNA: TGTGCCAGCTCACCCACACACGGGGGGCACTACGAGCGGTACTTC
CDR3 protein: CASSPTHGGHYERYF

D gene: TRBD1
V gene: TRBV3-1
clone size: NA
J gene: TRBJ2-3
CDR3 DNA: TGTGCCAGCAGCGCCCGGACAGGGGGCCTTAGCACAGATACGCAGTATTTT
CDR3 protein: CASSARTGGLSTDTQYF

D gene: NA
V gene: TRBV5-1
clone size: NA
J gene: TRBJ2-7
CDR3 DNA: TGCGCCAGCGGCTCCTTAGGCGGGCCTTCCTACGAGCAGTACTTC
CDR3 protein: CASGSLGGPSYEQYF

D gene: NA
V gene: TRBV29-1
clone size: few
J gene: TRBJ2-3
CDR3 DNA: TGCAGCGTCCACGGGGGATTCACAGATACGCAGTATTTT
CDR3 protein: CSVHGGFTDTQYF

D gene: NA
V gene: TRBV11-2
clone size: NA
J gene: TRBJ2-4
CDR3 DNA: TGTGCCAGCAGCTTAGACCTCGGGATCCAGTACTTC
CDR3 protein: CASSLDLGIQYF

D gene: TRBD2
V gene: TRBV7-9
clone size: NA
J gene: TRBJ2-3
CDR3 DNA: TGTGCCAGCAGCTCGGGACTAGCGGGGGGGCTCGGCACAGATACGCAGTATTTT
CDR3 protein: CASSSGLAGGLGTDTQYF

D gene: NA
V gene: TRBV27
clone size: NA
J gene: TRBJ2-7
CDR3 DNA: TGTGCCAGCAGCACTTTTAATCGCTACGAGCAGTACTTC
CDR3 protein: CASSTFNRYEQYF

D gene: TRBD1
V gene: TRBV20-1
clone size: NA
J gene: TRBJ1-2
CDR3 DNA: TGCAGTGCAGCGCACCCGGGACAGCTCTATGGCTACACCTTC
CDR3 protein: CSAAHPGQLYGYTF

D gene: NA
V gene: TRBV5-6
clone size: NA
J gene: TRBJ2-1
CDR3 DNA: TGTGCCAGCAGCACCCGGGGGGACAACCACAATGAGCAGTTCTTC
CDR3 protein: CASSTRGDNHNEQFF

D gene: NA
V gene: TRBV25-1
clone size: NA
J gene: TRBJ2-1
CDR3 DNA: TGTGCCAGCAGTGAACGTCCGCGGGGACAGTTTTACAATGAGCAGTTCTTC
CDR3 protein: CASSERPRGQFYNEQFF

D gene: TRBD2
V gene: TRBV7-9
clone size: NA
J gene: TRBJ2-1
CDR3 DNA: TGTGCCAGCAGCCCCGGGACTAGCCCACAGTTCTTC
CDR3 protein: CASSPGTSPQFF

D gene: NA
V gene: TRBV7-2
clone size: few
J gene: TRBJ2-5
CDR3 DNA: TGTGCCAGCAGCCCCCCTGCAGTGGAGACCCAGTACTTC
CDR3 protein: CASSPPAVETQYF

D gene: NA
V gene: TRBV27
clone size: NA
J gene: TRBJ2-6
CDR3 DNA: TGTGCCAGCCCAAAGGGGGCCAACGTCCTGACTTTC
CDR3 protein: CASPKGANVLTF

D gene: NA
V gene: TRBV30
clone size: NA
J gene: TRBJ2-7
CDR3 DNA: TGTGCCTGGAGTCCCCGAGGACCAAGGGGGGGCTACGAGCAGTACTTC
CDR3 protein: CAWSPRGPRGGYEQYF

D gene: TRBD2
V gene: TRBV12-3/TRBV12-4
clone size: many
J gene: TRBJ2-3
CDR3 DNA: TGTGCCAGCAGCCCGGGACTAGAGGGGGGCACAGATACGCAGTATTTT
CDR3 protein: CASSPGLEGGTDTQYF

D gene: NA
V gene: TRBV6-5
clone size: NA
J gene: TRBJ2-6
CDR3 DNA: TGTGCCAGCAGTTGCGAGGGGTCCCAAGCCAACGTCCTGACTTTC
CDR3 protein: CASSCEGSQANVLTF

D gene: NA
V gene: TRBV7-2
clone size: NA
J gene: TRBJ2-5
CDR3 DNA: TGTGCCAGCAGCTTAGGCGGCAAAGGAAGCGAGACCCAGTACTTC
CDR3 protein: CASSLGGKGSETQYF

D gene: TRBD1
V gene: TRBV9
clone size: NA
J gene: TRBJ2-4
CDR3 DNA: TGTGCCAGCAGCGTAGCGCCAGGGGGCTCAGGGTACGGGCAGTACTTC
CDR3 protein: CASSVAPGGSGYGQYF

D gene: NA
V gene: TRBV6-6
clone size: few
J gene: TRBJ1-4
CDR3 DNA: TGTGCCAGCAGTAAATCAGCAACAACTAATGAAAAACTGTTTTTT
CDR3 protein: CASSKSATTNEKLFF

D gene: NA
V gene: TRBV7-6
clone size: many
J gene: TRBJ2-4
CDR3 DNA: TGTGCCAGCAGCCTCGAGCCTAGCCTTAAAAACATTCAGTACTTC
CDR3 protein: CASSLEPSLKNIQYF

D gene: NA
V gene: TRBV6-4
clone size: NA
J gene: TRBJ2-5
CDR3 DNA: TGTGCCAGCAGTGACTTGCCCGGGGCCAACCAAGAGACCCAGTACTTC
CDR3 protein: CASSDLPGANQETQYF

D gene: NA
V gene: TRBV6-2/TRBV6-3
clone size: few
J gene: TRBJ2-3
CDR3 DNA: TGTGCCAGCACCTTGACAGCTAGCACAGATACGCAGTATTTT
CDR3 protein: CASTLTASTDTQYF

D gene: NA
V gene: TRBV5-1
clone size: NA
J gene: TRBJ2-3
CDR3 DNA: TGCGCCAGCAGTGTGGGGGTCGCGGCAGATACGCAGTATTTT
CDR3 protein: CASSVGVAADTQYF

D gene: TRBD2
V gene: TRBV15
clone size: NA
J gene: TRBJ2-3
CDR3 DNA: TGTGCCACCAGCAGAGAAGGAAGCGGGGGCACAGATACGCAGTATTTT
CDR3 protein: CATSREGSGGTDTQYF

D gene: NA
V gene: TRBV4-3
clone size: NA
J gene: TRBJ2-7
CDR3 DNA: TGCGCCAGCAGCCAAGATGGCCCCGGATACAATGAGCAGTACTTC
CDR3 protein: CASSQDGPGYNEQYF

D gene: TRBD2
V gene: TRBV20-1
clone size: NA
J gene: TRBJ2-3
CDR3 DNA: TGCAGTGCTAGAGGGACTAGCGGGGGGGCGGGCACAGATACGCAGTATTTT
CDR3 protein: CSARGTSGGAGTDTQYF

D gene: TRBD1
V gene: TRBV20-1
clone size: NA
J gene: TRBJ1-2
CDR3 DNA: TGCAGTGCTAACCCGACAGGGTTCAACTATGGCTACACCTTC
CDR3 protein: CSANPTGFNYGYTF

D gene: NA
V gene: TRBV7-2
clone size: many
J gene: TRBJ2-7
CDR3 DNA: TGTGCCAGCAGCTTAGTAAGTACAGGGAGCAACGAGCAGTACTTC
CDR3 protein: CASSLVSTGSNEQYF

D gene: NA
V gene: TRBV7-2
clone size: NA
J gene: TRBJ1-1
CDR3 DNA: TGTGCCAGCAGCCTTGGGCTCTCGAACACTGAAGCTTTCTTT
CDR3 protein: CASSLGLSNTEAFF

D gene: NA
V gene: TRBV12-3/TRBV12-4
clone size: few
J gene: TRBJ2-2
CDR3 DNA: TGTGCCAGCAGTCTGGCGGCAGCCAACACCGGGGAGCTGTTTTTT
CDR3 protein: CASSLAAANTGELFF

D gene: NA
V gene: TRBV28
clone size: NA
J gene: TRBJ1-2
CDR3 DNA: TGTGCCAGCACCGAGGTGGCAGGCCCTGGGGGCTATGGCTACACCTTC
CDR3 protein: CASTEVAGPGGYGYTF

D gene: NA
V gene: TRBV20-1
clone size: NA
J gene: TRBJ2-6
CDR3 DNA: TGCAGTGCTAGAGTCGAGGGCAGGGCGAACCCTTCTGGGGCCAACGTCCTGACTTTC
CDR3 protein: CSARVEGRANPSGANVLTF

D gene: TRBD1
V gene: TRBV29-1
clone size: NA
J gene: TRBJ1-5
CDR3 DNA: TGCAGCGCCGGGACAGGGGAGTCAGGCAATCAGCCCCAGCATTTT
CDR3 protein: CSAGTGESGNQPQHF

D gene: NA
V gene: TRBV6-2/TRBV6-3
clone size: once
J gene: TRBJ2-3
CDR3 DNA: TGTGCCACAAACGAGGGAGGTACGCAGTATTTT
CDR3 protein: CATNEGGTQYF

D gene: TRBD2
V gene: TRBV20-1
clone size: few
J gene: TRBJ2-2
CDR3 DNA: TGCAGTGCTAGAGACATGGGACTAGCGGCCGGGGAGCTGTTTTTT
CDR3 protein: CSARDMGLAAGELFF

D gene: NA
V gene: TRBV24-1
clone size: few
J gene: TRBJ2-4
CDR3 DNA: TGTGCCACCAGTGACCCAAGACAGCTCCTTCGGGCCAAAAACATTCAGTACTTC
CDR3 protein: CATSDPRQLLRAKNIQYF

D gene: TRBD1
V gene: TRBV6-5
clone size: few
J gene: TRBJ1-2
CDR3 DNA: TGTGCCAGCAGTCGGTCAGGGGGCTATGGCTACACCTTC
CDR3 protein: CASSRSGGYGYTF

D gene: NA
V gene: TRBV7-2
clone size: few
J gene: TRBJ2-3
CDR3 DNA: TGTGCCAGCAGCTTATCAGGAAACACAGATACGCAGTATTTT
CDR3 protein: CASSLSGNTDTQYF